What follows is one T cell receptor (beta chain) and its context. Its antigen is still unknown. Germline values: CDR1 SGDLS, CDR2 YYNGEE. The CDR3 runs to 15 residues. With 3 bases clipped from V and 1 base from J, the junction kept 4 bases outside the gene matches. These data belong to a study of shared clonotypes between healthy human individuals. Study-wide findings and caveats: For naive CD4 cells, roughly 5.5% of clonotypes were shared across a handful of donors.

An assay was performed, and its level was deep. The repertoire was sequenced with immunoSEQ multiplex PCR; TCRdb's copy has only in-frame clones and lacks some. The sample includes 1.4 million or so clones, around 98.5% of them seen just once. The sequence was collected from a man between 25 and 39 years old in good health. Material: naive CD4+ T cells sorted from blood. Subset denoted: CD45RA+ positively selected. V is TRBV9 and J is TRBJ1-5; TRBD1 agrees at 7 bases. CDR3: CASSGTGLSNQPQHF. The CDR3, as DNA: TGTGCCAGCAGCGGGACAGGTTTAAGCAATCAGCCCCAGCATTTT.